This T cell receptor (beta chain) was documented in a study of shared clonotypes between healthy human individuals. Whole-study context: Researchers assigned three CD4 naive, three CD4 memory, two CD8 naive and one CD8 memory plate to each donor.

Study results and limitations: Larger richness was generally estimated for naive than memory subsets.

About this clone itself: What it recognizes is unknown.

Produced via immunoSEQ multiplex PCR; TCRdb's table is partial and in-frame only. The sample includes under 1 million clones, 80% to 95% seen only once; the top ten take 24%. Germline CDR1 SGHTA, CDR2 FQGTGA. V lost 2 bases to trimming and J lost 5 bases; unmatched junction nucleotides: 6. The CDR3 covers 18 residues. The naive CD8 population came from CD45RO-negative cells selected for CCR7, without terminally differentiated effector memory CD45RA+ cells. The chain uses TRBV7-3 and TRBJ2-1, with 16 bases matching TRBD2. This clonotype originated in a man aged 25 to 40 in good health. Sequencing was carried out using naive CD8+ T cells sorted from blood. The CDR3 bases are TGTGCCAGCAGCTTATCGGCCGGGACTAGCGGGAGGGACAATGAGCAGTTCTTC. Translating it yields CASSLSAGTSGRDNEQFF.